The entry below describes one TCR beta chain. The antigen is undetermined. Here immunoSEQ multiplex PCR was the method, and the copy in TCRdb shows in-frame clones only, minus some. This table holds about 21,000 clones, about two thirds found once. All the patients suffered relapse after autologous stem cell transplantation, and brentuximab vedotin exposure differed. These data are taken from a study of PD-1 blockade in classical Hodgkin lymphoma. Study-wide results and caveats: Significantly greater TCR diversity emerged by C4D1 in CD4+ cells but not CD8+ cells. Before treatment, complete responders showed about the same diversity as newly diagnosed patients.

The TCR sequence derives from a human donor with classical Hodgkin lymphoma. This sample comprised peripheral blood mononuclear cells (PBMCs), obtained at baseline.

In DNA, the CDR3 is TGTGCCAGCAGGGACAGGGTCCACGAGCAGTACTTC. It codes for CASRDRVHEQYF. This chain links TRBV6-1 with TRBJ2-7; TRBD1 aligns across 8 bases. The V gene end was trimmed by 6 bases and the J gene end by 5 bases; junction bases not matched to a gene: 3. Looked up from germline, CDR1 is MNHNS and CDR2 is SASEGT. The CDR3 extends over 12 amino acids.